The T cell receptor (beta chain) under discussion was sequenced for a study of cytomegalovirus exposure and HLA in healthy donors. Losses at the gene ends were 4 bases for V and 5 bases for J; bases not matched to a gene: 5. The CDR3 length is 15 residues. Germline V gives CDR1 MNHNS, CDR2 SASEGT. Both 60 Vbeta primers and 13 Jbeta primers went into the PCR. Repertoires were generated with immunoSEQ multiplex PCR, while TCRdb's copy carries only in-frame clones and drops some. The table has 120,000 to 150,000 clones, about three quarters seen once. The sequence came from a human donor in good health. The sequenced material came from PBMCs. The chain joins TRBV6-1 to TRBJ2-1; 10 bases are a match to TRBD1. The CDR3 sequence: CASSVSGTGDNEQFF. The CDR3 coding sequence is TGTGCCAGCAGTGTATCCGGGACAGGGGACAATGAGCAGTTCTTC.